The rows below give T cell receptor beta chains drawn from one sample of a study of shared clonotypes between healthy human individuals. Method: immunoSEQ multiplex PCR; TCRdb's copy keeps in-frame clones and lacks some. The sample consists of 1 million to 1.2 million clones, around three quarters of them appearing once. Source material: memory CD4+ T cells from PBMCs. These receptors came from a young man in good health. Some clones in this sample may be carry-over from other donors' samples. CDR3s include the opening cysteine and the closing phenylalanine or tryptophan. D genes are given only for firm matches. Clone size is stated in some rows and not others, as once, few, many or a class when expanded.

CDR3aa: CASSDTSGAPNTGELFF
CDR3nt: TGTGCCAGCAGTGACACTAGCGGGGCCCCCAACACCGGGGAGCTGTTTTTT
abundance: -
j_gene: TRBJ2-2
v_gene: TRBV25-1
d_gene: TRBD2

CDR3aa: CASSLASWDSGEKLFF
CDR3nt: TGTGCCAGCAGCTTAGCCAGTTGGGACAGCGGGGAAAAACTGTTTTTT
abundance: -
j_gene: TRBJ1-4
v_gene: TRBV11-2
d_gene: TRBD1

CDR3aa: CASSLAISSTGKNTGELFF
CDR3nt: TGCGCCAGCAGCTTGGCCATTTCTTCGACAGGGAAGAACACCGGGGAGCTGTTTTTT
abundance: -
j_gene: TRBJ2-2
v_gene: TRBV5-1
d_gene: TRBD1

CDR3aa: CASSLYRGPNEKLFF
CDR3nt: TGTGCCAGCAGTTTATATCGGGGGCCCAATGAAAAACTGTTTTTT
abundance: -
j_gene: TRBJ1-4
v_gene: TRBV28
d_gene: -

CDR3aa: CASSPHPGPTYEQYF
CDR3nt: TGTGCCAGCAGTCCTCACCCGGGACCAACCTACGAGCAGTACTTC
abundance: -
j_gene: TRBJ2-7
v_gene: TRBV28
d_gene: -

CDR3aa: CASSLARLAGGPTDTQYF
CDR3nt: TGTGCCAGCAGCTTAGCTCGGCTAGCGGGAGGGCCCACAGATACGCAGTATTTT
abundance: -
j_gene: TRBJ2-3
v_gene: TRBV7-8
d_gene: TRBD2

CDR3aa: CASSEGGTSGGYTF
CDR3nt: TGTGCCAGCAGTGAAGGGGGGACCTCAGGTGGCTACACCTTC
abundance: -
j_gene: TRBJ1-2
v_gene: TRBV2
d_gene: -

CDR3aa: CASSSTLNTEAFF
CDR3nt: TGTGCCAGCAGCTCTACCTTGAACACTGAAGCTTTCTTT
abundance: -
j_gene: TRBJ1-1
v_gene: TRBV7-3
d_gene: -

CDR3aa: CASSVGQHPYEQYF
CDR3nt: TGTGCCAGCAGCGTAGGTCAGCATCCATACGAGCAGTACTTC
abundance: -
j_gene: TRBJ2-7
v_gene: TRBV9
d_gene: -

CDR3aa: CASRGTGKNIQYF
CDR3nt: TGTGCCAGCAGAGGGACAGGGAAAAACATTCAGTACTTC
abundance: -
j_gene: TRBJ2-4
v_gene: TRBV2
d_gene: TRBD1

CDR3aa: CASSSTNTEAFF
CDR3nt: TGTGCCAGCAGTAGCACAAACACTGAAGCTTTCTTT
abundance: few
j_gene: TRBJ1-1
v_gene: TRBV28
d_gene: -

CDR3aa: CASSLRVRTGDYAASGGTDTQYF
CDR3nt: TGTGCCAGCAGCTTAAGGGTGCGGACAGGGGACTATGCGGCGAGCGGAGGCACAGATACGCAGTATTTT
abundance: -
j_gene: TRBJ2-3
v_gene: TRBV7-3
d_gene: TRBD1

CDR3aa: CASRMGLAGYEQYF
CDR3nt: TGTGCCAGCAGAATGGGACTAGCGGGCTACGAGCAGTACTTC
abundance: few
j_gene: TRBJ2-7
v_gene: TRBV6-5
d_gene: TRBD2

CDR3aa: CASSPLNAGPGETQYF
CDR3nt: TGTGCCAGCAGCCCCCTAAACGCTGGCCCGGGGGAGACCCAGTACTTC
abundance: -
j_gene: TRBJ2-5
v_gene: TRBV9
d_gene: -

CDR3aa: CASSRQYSNQPQHF
CDR3nt: TGTGCCAGTAGTCGGCAATATAGCAATCAGCCCCAGCATTTT
abundance: -
j_gene: TRBJ1-5
v_gene: TRBV19
d_gene: -

CDR3aa: CASSTLAGAPEQYF
CDR3nt: TGTGCCAGCAGTACTCTAGCGGGAGCGCCCGAGCAGTACTTC
abundance: -
j_gene: TRBJ2-7
v_gene: TRBV6-6
d_gene: TRBD2

CDR3aa: CASSQDRAGYTEAFF
CDR3nt: TGCGCCAGCAGCCAAGATAGAGCTGGTTACACTGAAGCTTTCTTT
abundance: -
j_gene: TRBJ1-1
v_gene: TRBV4-1
d_gene: -

CDR3aa: CASSQRGQGVSGANVLTF
CDR3nt: TGCGCCAGCAGCCAACGGGGACAGGGGGTGTCTGGGGCCAACGTCCTGACTTTC
abundance: once
j_gene: TRBJ2-6
v_gene: TRBV4-3
d_gene: TRBD1

CDR3aa: CASTPSWGGQVYTF
CDR3nt: TGTGCCAGCACCCCCTCCTGGGGCGGGCAAGTCTACACCTTC
abundance: few
j_gene: TRBJ1-2
v_gene: TRBV6-1
d_gene: -

CDR3aa: CASSRDTNQPQHF
CDR3nt: TGTGCCAGCAGCCGGGACACCAATCAGCCCCAGCATTTT
abundance: -
j_gene: TRBJ1-5
v_gene: TRBV5-5
d_gene: -

CDR3aa: CASSLSTSGRTGELFF
CDR3nt: TGTGCCAGCAGTTTAAGTACTAGCGGGAGAACCGGGGAGCTGTTTTTT
abundance: once
j_gene: TRBJ2-2
v_gene: TRBV27
d_gene: TRBD2

CDR3aa: CASSLDSETQYF
CDR3nt: TGTGCCAGCAGCTTAGATTCGGAGACCCAGTACTTC
abundance: -
j_gene: TRBJ2-5
v_gene: TRBV7-2
d_gene: -

CDR3aa: CASSLSVTVQETRYF
CDR3nt: TGCGCCAGCAGCTTGTCAGTAACAGTCCAAGAGACCCGGTACTTC
abundance: -
j_gene: TRBJ2-5
v_gene: TRBV5-1
d_gene: -

CDR3aa: CAISGGGINTIYF
CDR3nt: TGTGCCATCAGTGGAGGTGGTATAAACACCATATATTTT
abundance: -
j_gene: TRBJ1-3
v_gene: TRBV10-3
d_gene: -

CDR3aa: CASSSPGTSRGTDTQYF
CDR3nt: TGTGCCAGCAGTTCCCCCGGGACTAGCAGGGGCACAGATACGCAGTATTTT
abundance: -
j_gene: TRBJ2-3
v_gene: TRBV28
d_gene: TRBD2

CDR3aa: CASGQRGPLYEQYF
CDR3nt: TGTGCCAGCGGGCAGCGGGGCCCCCTTTACGAGCAGTACTTC
abundance: -
j_gene: TRBJ2-7
v_gene: TRBV28
d_gene: TRBD2

CDR3aa: CASTQGGRGTTQYF
CDR3nt: TGTGCCAGCACCCAGGGTGGGCGGGGGACGACCCAGTACTTC
abundance: -
j_gene: TRBJ2-5
v_gene: TRBV6-5
d_gene: TRBD2

CDR3aa: CASNGAGVSSGNTIYF
CDR3nt: TGTGCCAGCAACGGGGCAGGCGTTAGCTCTGGAAACACCATATATTTT
abundance: -
j_gene: TRBJ1-3
v_gene: TRBV6-6
d_gene: -

CDR3aa: CASSPGYRAGGEQYF
CDR3nt: TGTGCCAGCAGCCCCGGCTACAGGGCGGGAGGCGAGCAGTACTTC
abundance: -
j_gene: TRBJ2-7
v_gene: TRBV11-3
d_gene: TRBD2

CDR3aa: CASSPFTDTQYF
CDR3nt: TGTGCCAGCAGCCCCTTCACAGATACGCAGTATTTT
abundance: few
j_gene: TRBJ2-3
v_gene: TRBV7-9
d_gene: -

CDR3aa: CATSTPGQATHGGANVLTF
CDR3nt: TGTGCCACCAGCACACCGGGACAGGCCACCCACGGGGGGGCCAACGTCCTGACTTTC
abundance: -
j_gene: TRBJ2-6
v_gene: TRBV15
d_gene: TRBD1

CDR3aa: CASSFGGSNQPQHF
CDR3nt: TGTGCCAGCAGTTTTGGGGGCAGCAATCAGCCCCAGCATTTT
abundance: -
j_gene: TRBJ1-5
v_gene: TRBV28
d_gene: -

CDR3aa: CASSPRGSSYEQYF
CDR3nt: TGTGCCAGCAGCCCACGGGGATCCTCCTACGAGCAGTACTTC
abundance: -
j_gene: TRBJ2-7
v_gene: TRBV11-2
d_gene: -

CDR3aa: CASRGQGYTGELFF
CDR3nt: TGTGCCAGCAGAGGACAGGGATACACCGGGGAGCTGTTTTTT
abundance: -
j_gene: TRBJ2-2
v_gene: TRBV6-4
d_gene: TRBD1

CDR3aa: CASSLAAGSGEQYF
CDR3nt: TGTGCCAGCAGCTTGGCCGCAGGGTCGGGCGAGCAGTACTTC
abundance: -
j_gene: TRBJ2-7
v_gene: TRBV5-4
d_gene: -

CDR3aa: CASSLRTGSLGTGELFF
CDR3nt: TGTGCCAGCAGCTTACGGACAGGGAGTCTTGGGACCGGGGAGCTGTTTTTT
abundance: once
j_gene: TRBJ2-2
v_gene: TRBV13
d_gene: TRBD1

CDR3aa: CSVEGGTDTDTQYF
CDR3nt: TGCAGCGTTGAGGGGGGGACAGACACAGATACGCAGTATTTT
abundance: -
j_gene: TRBJ2-3
v_gene: TRBV29-1
d_gene: -

CDR3aa: CASSISGTYGYTF
CDR3nt: TGTGCCAGCAGCATATCCGGGACATATGGCTACACCTTC
abundance: -
j_gene: TRBJ1-2
v_gene: TRBV11-2
d_gene: -

CDR3aa: CAIERRQGRNEQFF
CDR3nt: TGTGCCATCGAACGGAGACAGGGGAGAAATGAGCAGTTCTTC
abundance: -
j_gene: TRBJ2-1
v_gene: TRBV10-3
d_gene: TRBD1

CDR3aa: CASSERFRQTNTGELFF
CDR3nt: TGTGCCAGCAGTGAACGGTTCCGCCAGACTAACACCGGGGAGCTGTTTTTT
abundance: -
j_gene: TRBJ2-2
v_gene: TRBV6-1
d_gene: -

CDR3aa: CASSLGGLARTDTQYF
CDR3nt: TGCGCCAGCAGCTTGGGAGGACTAGCGAGGACAGATACGCAGTATTTT
abundance: -
j_gene: TRBJ2-3
v_gene: TRBV5-1
d_gene: TRBD2

CDR3aa: CASSLEDGGTQYF
CDR3nt: TGCGCCAGCAGCTTGGAGGACGGCGGGACCCAGTACTTC
abundance: -
j_gene: TRBJ2-5
v_gene: TRBV5-1
d_gene: -

CDR3aa: CASSLTAFENTGELFF
CDR3nt: TGCGCCAGCAGCTTGACAGCGTTCGAGAACACCGGGGAGCTGTTTTTT
abundance: -
j_gene: TRBJ2-2
v_gene: TRBV5-1
d_gene: -

CDR3aa: CASSPSGRDTQYF
CDR3nt: TGTGCCAGCTCACCCAGCGGGAGGGATACGCAGTATTTT
abundance: -
j_gene: TRBJ2-3
v_gene: TRBV18
d_gene: TRBD2

CDR3aa: CASSVDGGPNYGYTF
CDR3nt: TGTGCCAGCAGCGTAGATGGGGGGCCTAACTATGGCTACACCTTC
abundance: once
j_gene: TRBJ1-2
v_gene: TRBV9
d_gene: -

CDR3aa: CASSLAPSAGYWDTQYF
CDR3nt: TGTGCCAGCAGCTTGGCCCCGTCGGCAGGGTATTGGGATACGCAGTATTTT
abundance: -
j_gene: TRBJ2-3
v_gene: TRBV5-6
d_gene: -

CDR3aa: CASSQTFRDRVGAFF
CDR3nt: TGCGCCAGCAGCCAAACATTCCGGGACAGGGTTGGAGCTTTCTTT
abundance: -
j_gene: TRBJ1-1
v_gene: TRBV4-1
d_gene: TRBD1

CDR3aa: CATSRNQGDEQYF
CDR3nt: TGTGCCACCAGCAGGAATCAGGGGGACGAGCAGTACTTC
abundance: -
j_gene: TRBJ2-7
v_gene: TRBV15
d_gene: TRBD1

CDR3aa: CASSLMGENTEAFF
CDR3nt: TGTGCCAGCAGTCTTATGGGGGAGAACACTGAAGCTTTCTTT
abundance: few
j_gene: TRBJ1-1
v_gene: TRBV27
d_gene: -

CDR3aa: CASSFTSMVGTQYF
CDR3nt: TGTGCCAGCAGTTTTACTAGCATGGTAGGGACCCAGTACTTC
abundance: -
j_gene: TRBJ2-5
v_gene: TRBV28
d_gene: -

CDR3aa: CATSRGQREKSNNEQFF
CDR3nt: TGTGCCACCAGCAGAGGTCAGCGGGAGAAATCGAATAATGAGCAGTTCTTC
abundance: many
j_gene: TRBJ2-1
v_gene: TRBV15
d_gene: TRBD2

CDR3aa: CASSFSGSSWYNEQFF
CDR3nt: TGTGCCAGCAGCTTCAGCGGGAGTAGTTGGTACAATGAGCAGTTCTTC
abundance: -
j_gene: TRBJ2-1
v_gene: TRBV11-2
d_gene: TRBD2